The T cell receptor (beta chain) under discussion was sequenced for a study of control samples from healthy donors and cancer patients. The germline CDR1 and CDR2 sequences are SGHAT and FQNNGV. The CDR3 extends over 11 amino acids. V was cut by 7 bases and J by 14 bases, with 15 bases left in between. Libraries were prepared by immunoSEQ multiplex PCR; TCRdb keeps only in-frame clonotypes and omits some of them. This sample has about 160,000 clones, with about 90% found just once. The origin of this receptor is a man aged 25-45 years in good health. The rearrangement links TRBV11-2 to TRBJ2-1; a weak D match, TRBD2 (5 bases). The source material was blood. The DNA of the CDR3 is TGTGCCAGCAACAACCGGGGAGCCGAGTTCTTC. This encodes CASNNRGAEFF.